These 3 T cell receptor beta chains came from one sample sequenced in a study of OX40 agonist ivuxolimab in advanced cancers. Sequencing used immunoSEQ multiplex PCR; TCRdb keeps in-frame clones, though not all of them. This table has about 100,000 clones, roughly 90% appearing once. Specimen: CD4+ or CD8+ T cells sorted from blood, collected in a trial of the OX40 agonist ivuxolimab. Receptors originate from an adult with an advanced solid tumor such as melanoma, head and neck, liver or kidney cancer.

The rearrangement joins TRBV2 to TRBJ1-5; 8 bases are shared with TRBD2. The J call is in doubt because the DNA end fits TRBJ2-3 better. Germline V gives CDR1 SNHLY, CDR2 FYNNEI. CDR3 length equals 15 residues. The CDR3 reads CASRGGKGSNQPQYF. CDR3 coding DNA: TGTGCCAGCCGGGGGGGAAAGGGAAGCAATCAGCCCCAGTATTTT.

The chain couples TRBV15 to TRBJ2-7; 8 positions match TRBD1. Germline-derived CDR1 and CDR2 are LNHNV and YYDKDF (reference sequence). Trimming removed 5 bases from V and 6 bases from J; junction bases left unmatched: 9. This CDR3 has 14 residues. For the CDR3, the DNA is TGTGCCACCAGCTTACAGACAGGGGCGGCCGAGCAGTACTTC. Residues: CATSLQTGAAEQYF.

The rearrangement links TRBV5-4 to TRBJ2-3; D not certain. The V gene's germline CDR1 is SGHNT and CDR2 YYREEE (reference sequence). Between the trimmed V and J ends, which lost 0 bases and 3 bases, there was a span of 11 bases. This CDR3 is 15 amino acids long. The CDR3 nucleotides read TGTGCCAGCAGCTTGGAGGTTGCCAAAACAGATACGCAGTATTTT. It codes for CASSLEVAKTDTQYF.